These T cell receptor beta chains were read from a single sample in a study of patients and donors after allogeneic stem cell transplantation. Using its own MiXCR run on the RT-PCR reads, TCRdb lists one record per CDR3 protein. The sample holds 900,000 to 1,000,000 distinct CDR3 sequences, over 15% seen once. The specimen sequenced was blood, either unsorted or a sorted T cell fraction (not recorded which). The source of these receptors is a human donor who was either an allogeneic HSCT recipient or a stem cell or donor lymphocyte infusion donor (not recorded which). It is not recorded whose cells these are; they may come from a transplant donor. Both conserved end residues are part of each CDR3. A D gene is named only where the DNA matches it firmly. Where a row states a size, it is once, few, many or the class of an expanded clone; other rows omit it.

clone_size: few; j_call: TRBJ1-4; v_call: TRBV15; d_call: TRBD1; cdr3_nt: TGTGCCACCAGCAGAGATCTCTCCCCCGACAGGGAGGGAATCGAAAAACTGTTTTTT; cdr3_aa: CATSRDLSPDREGIEKLFF
clone_size: few; j_call: TRBJ1-1; v_call: TRBV5-1; d_call: .; cdr3_nt: TGCGCCAGCAGTTTTAATCCCACACCGAACACTGAAGCTTTCTTT; cdr3_aa: CASSFNPTPNTEAFF
clone_size: few; j_call: TRBJ2-1; v_call: TRBV28; d_call: .; cdr3_nt: TGTGCCAGCAGTTTCAATTTAGGCCGATCCTACAATGAGCAGTTCTTC; cdr3_aa: CASSFNLGRSYNEQFF
clone_size: many; j_call: TRBJ1-5; v_call: TRBV12-3/TRBV12-4; d_call: TRBD1; cdr3_nt: TGTGCCAGCAGTTTACGACAGGGTGATCAGCCCCAGCATTTT; cdr3_aa: CASSLRQGDQPQHF
clone_size: .; j_call: TRBJ2-1; v_call: TRBV6-4; d_call: TRBD2; cdr3_nt: TGTGCCAGCAGTGCCAAGACTAGCGGGGGGTACAATGAGCAGTTCTTC; cdr3_aa: CASSAKTSGGYNEQFF
clone_size: .; j_call: TRBJ2-3; v_call: TRBV7-7; d_call: TRBD1; cdr3_nt: TGTGCCAGCAGCATTGGGACAGCAGATACGCAGTATTTT; cdr3_aa: CASSIGTADTQYF
clone_size: few; j_call: TRBJ2-7; v_call: TRBV12-3/TRBV12-4; d_call: .; cdr3_nt: TGTGCCAGCAGTTTAAATTCGGGCGAGCAGTACTTC; cdr3_aa: CASSLNSGEQYF
clone_size: few; j_call: TRBJ2-3; v_call: TRBV5-1; d_call: TRBD2; cdr3_nt: TGCGCCAGCAGCCTACCGGGACTAGCATCAGATACGCAGTATTTT; cdr3_aa: CASSLPGLASDTQYF
clone_size: few; j_call: TRBJ2-4; v_call: TRBV20-1; d_call: .; cdr3_nt: TGCAGTGCGCTGAGGGCCAAAAACATTCAGTACTTC; cdr3_aa: CSALRAKNIQYF
clone_size: few; j_call: TRBJ2-7; v_call: TRBV4-3; d_call: TRBD1; cdr3_nt: TGCGCCAGTAGCCCCGGGACAGGGGGGACCTACGAGCAGTACTTC; cdr3_aa: CASSPGTGGTYEQYF
clone_size: many; j_call: TRBJ2-1; v_call: TRBV7-9; d_call: .; cdr3_nt: TGTGCCAGCACTTTGGGGTACAATTACAATGAGCAGTTCTTC; cdr3_aa: CASTLGYNYNEQFF
clone_size: few; j_call: TRBJ2-7; v_call: TRBV12-3/TRBV12-4; d_call: TRBD2; cdr3_nt: TGTGCCAGCAGTTTAGGGACTAGAGTCTACGAGCAGTACTTC; cdr3_aa: CASSLGTRVYEQYF
clone_size: few; j_call: TRBJ1-6; v_call: TRBV7-9; d_call: .; cdr3_nt: TGTGCCAGCAGCTTAGAACGGAAAAATTCACCCCTCCACTTT; cdr3_aa: CASSLERKNSPLHF
clone_size: few; j_call: TRBJ2-3; v_call: TRBV2; d_call: .; cdr3_nt: TGTGCCAGCAGCACAGGGTACGCAAACACAGATACGCAGTATTTT; cdr3_aa: CASSTGYANTDTQYF
clone_size: many; j_call: TRBJ2-2; v_call: TRBV29-1; d_call: .; cdr3_nt: TGCAGCGTCTCCCGCGGCTCCGGGGAGCTGTTTTTT; cdr3_aa: CSVSRGSGELFF
clone_size: many; j_call: TRBJ1-1; v_call: TRBV5-1; d_call: TRBD1; cdr3_nt: TGCGCCAGCAGCCTGGGGACAGGGGGTTTGAACACTGAAGCTTTCTTT; cdr3_aa: CASSLGTGGLNTEAFF
clone_size: .; j_call: TRBJ2-1; v_call: TRBV18; d_call: .; cdr3_nt: TGTGCCAGCTCACGCGCGCGACAGCTAGTTTACAATGAGCAGTTCTTC; cdr3_aa: CASSRARQLVYNEQFF
clone_size: .; j_call: TRBJ2-5; v_call: TRBV2; d_call: TRBD1; cdr3_nt: TGTGCCAGCAGGGACGGACAGGGGGCGAAAGAGACCCAGTACTTC; cdr3_aa: CASRDGQGAKETQYF
clone_size: .; j_call: TRBJ2-2; v_call: TRBV20-1; d_call: .; cdr3_nt: TGCAGTGCTAGAGATCATTGGGGTGAGAGGCCCGGGGAGCTGTTTTTT; cdr3_aa: CSARDHWGERPGELFF
clone_size: .; j_call: TRBJ1-2; v_call: TRBV20-1; d_call: .; cdr3_nt: TGCAGTGCTAGGGAAAGGATGGGAAGGACGGGCTATGGCTACACCTTC; cdr3_aa: CSARERMGRTGYGYTF
clone_size: few; j_call: TRBJ2-1; v_call: TRBV5-1; d_call: TRBD2; cdr3_nt: TGCGCCAGCAGCTTGGTTGGGGTTAGCGGGACTCTGAGCTCCTACAATGAGCAGTTCTTC; cdr3_aa: CASSLVGVSGTLSSYNEQFF
clone_size: .; j_call: TRBJ2-1; v_call: TRBV19; d_call: .; cdr3_nt: TGTGCCAGTAGTAGGCTAGGGCCGGAGTTCAATGAGCAGTTCTTC; cdr3_aa: CASSRLGPEFNEQFF
clone_size: few; j_call: TRBJ2-1; v_call: TRBV5-1; d_call: .; cdr3_nt: TGCGCCAGCAGATCTACCGCAGAAAGCTCCTACAATGAGCAGTTCTTC; cdr3_aa: CASRSTAESSYNEQFF
clone_size: few; j_call: TRBJ2-1; v_call: TRBV20-1; d_call: TRBD2; cdr3_nt: TGCAGTGCTAGAGATGGGGGCGGGAGGGCAACCAATGAGCAGTTCTTC; cdr3_aa: CSARDGGGRATNEQFF
clone_size: .; j_call: TRBJ2-4; v_call: TRBV20-1; d_call: .; cdr3_nt: TGCAGTGCTAGAGCGTCGGAGTCAGCTGGTGACATTCAGTACTTC; cdr3_aa: CSARASESAGDIQYF
clone_size: .; j_call: TRBJ1-2; v_call: TRBV27; d_call: .; cdr3_nt: TGTGCCAGCAGTCAAAACATAAAAACTAACTATGGCTACACCTTC; cdr3_aa: CASSQNIKTNYGYTF
clone_size: few; j_call: TRBJ2-3; v_call: TRBV20-1; d_call: TRBD1; cdr3_nt: TGCAGTGCTAGATTGCCGGACAGGGTGGCGTCAGATACGCAGTATTTT; cdr3_aa: CSARLPDRVASDTQYF
clone_size: .; j_call: TRBJ2-3; v_call: TRBV2; d_call: .; cdr3_nt: TGTGCCAGCAGTGAAGTCGGGGGGCTGGTAGATACGCAGTATTTT; cdr3_aa: CASSEVGGLVDTQYF
clone_size: .; j_call: TRBJ1-1; v_call: TRBV5-1; d_call: .; cdr3_nt: TGCGCCAGCAGCCCCCACCCAGGGGTTGAAGCTTTCTTT; cdr3_aa: CASSPHPGVEAFF
clone_size: many; j_call: TRBJ1-1; v_call: TRBV5-1; d_call: .; cdr3_nt: TGCGCCAGCAGCCCTAGGACAGCTCCCACTGAAGCTTTCTTT; cdr3_aa: CASSPRTAPTEAFF
clone_size: few; j_call: TRBJ2-2; v_call: TRBV10-3; d_call: .; cdr3_nt: TGTGCCACGCAACGAGGGCAGGGATCCGCCGGGGAGCTGTTTTTT; cdr3_aa: CATQRGQGSAGELFF
clone_size: .; j_call: TRBJ1-1; v_call: TRBV20-1; d_call: .; cdr3_nt: TGCAGTGCTAGAGAGGGGAACATGAACACTGAAGCTTTCTTT; cdr3_aa: CSAREGNMNTEAFF
clone_size: few; j_call: TRBJ2-1; v_call: TRBV5-1; d_call: .; cdr3_nt: TGCGCCAGCACCCTGGACAAACAGTACACTGAGCAGTTCTTC; cdr3_aa: CASTLDKQYTEQFF
clone_size: many; j_call: TRBJ2-3; v_call: TRBV12-3/TRBV12-4; d_call: TRBD1; cdr3_nt: TGTGCCAGCAGTTTGGGGGACAGGGGACTTTTCACAGATACGCAGTATTTT; cdr3_aa: CASSLGDRGLFTDTQYF
clone_size: few; j_call: TRBJ2-3; v_call: TRBV6-1; d_call: .; cdr3_nt: TGTGCCAGCAGTGAAGCCGCCAGAGGGGTCGGGGTAGATACGCAGTATTTT; cdr3_aa: CASSEAARGVGVDTQYF
clone_size: few; j_call: TRBJ2-3; v_call: TRBV6-2/TRBV6-3; d_call: TRBD1; cdr3_nt: TGTGCCAGCAGGGACAGGGCGATGTTCGGGTTTGATACGCAGTATTTT; cdr3_aa: CASRDRAMFGFDTQYF
clone_size: .; j_call: TRBJ2-1; v_call: TRBV5-1; d_call: .; cdr3_nt: TGCGCCAGCAGCTATAACCCTTTTGGCTCCTACAATGAGCAGTTCTTC; cdr3_aa: CASSYNPFGSYNEQFF
clone_size: many; j_call: TRBJ2-3; v_call: TRBV5-1; d_call: TRBD2; cdr3_nt: TGCGCCAGCAGCCAAGCGGGACGCTTAAGGACAGATACGCAGTATTTT; cdr3_aa: CASSQAGRLRTDTQYF
clone_size: .; j_call: TRBJ2-7; v_call: TRBV20-1; d_call: TRBD1; cdr3_nt: TGCAGTGCTAAGACAGGGAGCAGCTCCTACGAGCAGTACTTC; cdr3_aa: CSAKTGSSSYEQYF